A selection of T cell receptor beta chains follows, all from one sample in a study of shared clonotypes between healthy human individuals. Profiling relied on immunoSEQ multiplex PCR, and the TCRdb table lists in-frame clones only, not all of them. The sample has roughly 2,000,000 clones, around 96% seen once. The material sequenced was naive CD8+ T cells sorted from blood. These receptors were obtained from a young man in good health. Both conserved end residues are part of each CDR3. A D gene is named only where the DNA matches it firmly. Some rows mark clone size as missing; the rest say once, few, many or name a class of expanded clone.

once	16	TRBV14	TRBJ2-1	.	CASSQGLGGRLNEQFF	TGTGCCAGCAGCCAAGGTTTGGGGGGGCGTTTGAATGAGCAGTTCTTC
.	16	TRBV21-1	TRBJ1-3	.	CASSKVGYRSGNTIYF	TGTGCCAGCAGCAAAGTAGGGTACCGCTCTGGAAACACCATATATTTT
.	16	TRBV2	TRBJ1-5	TRBD1	CASSGTSGQGAQPQHF	TGTGCCAGCAGTGGGACTTCTGGACAGGGGGCTCAGCCCCAGCATTTT
.	14	TRBV30	TRBJ2-3	.	CAWSMGERADTQYF	TGTGCCTGGAGCATGGGGGAGAGGGCAGATACGCAGTATTTT
.	12	TRBV6-1	TRBJ1-2	TRBD1	CASQQGNYGYTF	TGTGCCAGCCAACAGGGGAACTATGGCTACACCTTC
.	13	TRBV6-1	TRBJ1-1	.	CASSDDSYTEAFF	TGTGCCAGCAGTGACGACAGCTACACTGAAGCTTTCTTT
.	15	TRBV7-2	TRBJ2-1	.	CASSSQGREMREQFF	TGTGCCAGCAGCTCCCAGGGGCGGGAGATGCGGGAGCAGTTCTTC
.	15	TRBV15	TRBJ2-1	TRBD2	CATSRTREGYNEQFF	TGTGCCACCAGCCGGACGCGGGAGGGGTACAATGAGCAGTTCTTC
.	14	TRBV10-2	TRBJ2-1	.	CASTLDSTYNEQFF	TGCGCCAGCACCTTGGACAGTACCTACAATGAGCAGTTCTTC
.	17	TRBV27	TRBJ2-1	TRBD2	CASSLLISGSHYNEQFF	TGTGCCAGCAGTTTATTAATTAGCGGGAGTCATTACAATGAGCAGTTCTTC
.	19	TRBV21-1	TRBJ2-3	.	CASSKFTGEPTSSTDTQYF	TGTGCCAGCAGCAAATTTACGGGGGAACCGACATCTAGCACAGATACGCAGTATTTT
.	16	TRBV29-1	TRBJ2-1	TRBD2	CSVAPRTSGRADEQFF	TGCAGCGTCGCACCCCGCACTAGCGGGAGGGCCGATGAGCAGTTCTTC
once	16	TRBV6-1	TRBJ2-7	.	CASSERFEMNTYEQYF	TGTGCCAGCAGTGAAAGGTTCGAGATGAATACCTACGAGCAGTACTTC
.	15	TRBV19	TRBJ1-3	.	CASSIINQYGNTIYF	TGTGCCAGTAGTATAATTAACCAGTATGGAAACACCATATATTTT
.	14	TRBV2	TRBJ1-5	.	CASSEGWGNQPQHF	TGTGCCAGCAGTGAGGGTTGGGGCAATCAGCCCCAGCATTTT
once	15	TRBV27	TRBJ2-3	TRBD2	CASSLGAGGRDTQYF	TGTGCCAGCAGTTTAGGAGCGGGGGGGCGCGATACGCAGTATTTT
.	15	TRBV27	TRBJ1-1	.	CASSSRQGANTEAFF	TGTGCCAGCAGTTCCCGTCAAGGAGCGAACACTGAAGCTTTCTTT
.	17	TRBV7-8	TRBJ1-4	.	CASSLITVGTRNEKLFF	TGTGCCAGCAGCTTAATTACGGTCGGAACAAGAAATGAAAAACTGTTTTTT
few	14	TRBV5-4	TRBJ1-6	.	CASSHRALNSPLHF	TGTGCCAGCAGTCACCGGGCTCTAAATTCACCCCTCCACTTT
.	15	TRBV4-1	TRBJ2-7	TRBD1	CASSRTPGTDYEQYF	TGCGCCAGCAGCCGAACCCCCGGGACAGATTACGAGCAGTACTTC
.	11	TRBV19	TRBJ2-2	.	CASSTAGELFF	TGTGCCAGTAGCACGGCCGGGGAGCTGTTTTTT
.	15	TRBV19	TRBJ2-3	.	CASSIRGQRPDTQYF	TGTGCCAGTAGTATCCGTGGCCAGCGGCCAGATACGCAGTATTTT
.	15	TRBV7-8	TRBJ2-7	TRBD2	CASSFGLAETYEQYF	TGTGCCAGCAGCTTTGGACTAGCGGAAACCTACGAGCAGTACTTC
.	12	TRBV30	TRBJ1-2	.	CAWSEGTHGYTF	TGTGCCTGGAGTGAGGGGACGCATGGCTACACCTTC
.	14	TRBV6-5	TRBJ2-7	.	CASSYSSGAYEQYF	TGTGCCAGCAGTTACTCGAGTGGAGCCTACGAGCAGTACTTC